This record concerns one TCR beta chain sequence. This sample was taken from a study of cytomegalovirus exposure and HLA in healthy donors. Primers included in the PCR were 60 Vbeta and 13 Jbeta primers. Assay: immunoSEQ multiplex PCR; the TCRdb copy retains only in-frame clones and omits some. The table records under 130,000 clones, just under 80% of them present only once. CDR3 length: 16 amino acids. Germline loops: CDR1 SGHTS, CDR2 YDEGEE. The chain couples TRBV5-8 to TRBJ2-5, with 7 bases fitting TRBD2. The DNA end is a closer match to TRBJ2-7, so the J assignment may be wrong. This TCR was sampled from a male donor in good health and CMV-seronegative. The sequenced material came from PBMCs. The CDR3 sequence: CASSVRGLAASYEQYF. CDR3 nucleotide sequence: TGTGCCAGCAGCGTCCGGGGTCTAGCGGCCTCCTACGAGCAGTACTTC.